The 25 T cell receptor beta chains below all came from one sample that was sequenced in a study of T cell repertoires in cytomegalovirus infection. No antigen is known for these receptors. TCRdb reanalysed the reads using MiXCR and keeps one entry per CDR3 protein. Of approximately 730,000 distinct CDR3 sequences in the sample, around a third were seen once. Sequences were derived from cultured PBMCs, sampled from culture after CMV antigen stimulation. These receptors all come from a human donor in good health (CMV status not recorded). Some clones in this sample may be carry-over from other donors' samples.

This clonotype was observed at least ten times. The J gene is TRBJ2-2, the V gene TRBV7-2; D gene unclear. From germline, CDR1 is SGHTA and CDR2 FQGNSA. V was cut by 2 bases and J by 1 base, with 17 bases left in between. The length of the CDR3 is 18 residues. CDR3 DNA: TGTGCCAGCAGCTTATGGGGTAGAGCTCGTTGGAACACCGGGGAGCTGTTTTTT. Amino acid sequence: CASSLWGRARWNTGELFF.

The rearrangement joins TRBV19 to TRBJ1-3; a possible D gene is TRBD1 (6 bases). The CDR3 is 17 residues long. Germline V gene lookup returns CDR1 LNHDA and CDR2 SQIVND (reference sequence). Trimming pared 2 bases from V and 0 bases from J, leaving 14 bases between. In DNA, the CDR3 is TGTGCCAGTAGTATATATATGACAGGCTACTCTGGAAACACCATATATTTT. Its translation is CASSIYMTGYSGNTIYF.

This chain connects TRBV11-2 to TRBJ1-3, with 8 positions matching TRBD1. V was pared by 1 base and J by 3 bases, with 5 bases of the junction left unmatched. Germline loops: CDR1 SGHAT, CDR2 FQNNGV. The CDR3 totals 16 residues. The CDR3 region is CASSLVQGARGNTIYF. CDR3 nucleotide sequence: TGTGCCAGCAGCTTAGTGCAGGGGGCGCGTGGAAACACCATATATTTT.

The sample holds many counts of this clonotype. The rearrangement joins TRBV11-2 to TRBJ2-1; 10 bases match TRBD2. The CDR3 totals 16 residues. J lost 5 bases, V lost 6 bases, and 10 bases had no gene match. Germline V gives CDR1 SGHAT, CDR2 FQNNGV. Written as DNA, the CDR3 is TGTGCCAGCAGATCGGTTAGCGGGGGGTCCCACAATGAGCAGTTCTTC. The encoded protein is CASRSVSGGSHNEQFF.

The chain uses TRBV6-1 and TRBJ1-1; D ambiguous. The length of the CDR3 is 15 residues. Germline V gives CDR1 MNHNS, CDR2 SASEGT. V was trimmed by 6 bases and J by 7 bases, leaving 21 bases between them. CDR3 sequence: CASSPFRASRDEAFF. The CDR3 nucleotides read TGTGCCAGCAGCCCATTCAGAGCAAGCCGAGATGAAGCTTTCTTT.

The table lists this clonotype with many counts. The chain combines TRBV7-2 with TRBJ2-3; the D call may be TRBD1 or TRBD2 (6 bases each). The CDR3 consists of 15 residues. V was cut by 10 bases and J by 6 bases, with 23 bases left in between. Germline V gene sequence: CDR1 SGHTA, CDR2 FQGNSA. The DNA of the CDR3 is TGTGCCATCACCTTCAGGGGAGGTGACTTGGATACGCAGTATTTT. Translating it yields CAITFRGGDLDTQYF.

Points on this clonotype: This could be a read error, since a much larger clone is one nucleotide away. The chain employs TRBV7-6 and TRBJ2-3; 7 bases are a match to TRBD1. CDR1 SGHVS and CDR2 FNYEAQ come from the germline V gene. CDR3 size: 14 residues. V gave up 7 bases and J gave up 2 bases; unmatched junction bases: 6. The CDR3 DNA is TGTGCCAGCAACTTGGGACAGCCCACAGATACGCAGTATTTT. Translating it yields CASNLGQPTDTQYF.

This chain joins TRBV7-9 and TRBJ1-5; D ambiguous. CDR1 is SEHNR and CDR2 is FQNEAQ in the germline V gene (reference sequence). This CDR3 has 13 amino acids. V was clipped by 5 bases and J by 5 bases, with 10 bases between them. The CDR3 DNA is TGTGCCAGCAGCGTCGGGCCGGATCAGCCCCAGCATTTT. Translated: CASSVGPDQPQHF.

V and J are TRBV10-3 and TRBJ2-1; TRBD2 matches at 9 bases. V was clipped by 7 bases and J by 10 bases; unmatched bases: 11. Germline-derived CDR1 and CDR2 are ENHRY and SYGVKD. CDR3 size: 14 residues. This chain's CDR3 is CAITGTSPPGEQFF. The DNA for the CDR3 is TGTGCCATCACCGGGACTAGCCCCCCCGGGGAGCAGTTCTTC.

In this sample, this clonotype turned up a few times. The J gene is TRBJ1-1, the V gene TRBV6-5; D is possibly TRBD1 (6 bases). Germline V gene data show CDR1 as MNHEY and CDR2 as SVGAGI. V was shortened by 7 bases and J by 7 bases, with 16 bases between the two germline ends. This CDR3 comprises 13 residues. The CDR3 region has the DNA TGTGCCAGCACCCGATCGGACAGCCTTGAAGCTTTCTTT. Translation gives CASTRSDSLEAFF.

V is TRBV10-3 and J is TRBJ2-3; D ambiguous. CDR3 length equals 14 residues. Germline-derived CDR1 and CDR2 are ENHRY and SYGVKD. The ends were cut back, 3 bases at V and 2 bases at J, with 9 bases in the middle. The CDR3 loop reads CAISDPTFTDTQYF. The CDR3 nucleotides are TGTGCCATCAGTGACCCGACATTCACAGATACGCAGTATTTT.

The V gene is TRBV30, the J gene TRBJ1-1; D possibly corresponds to TRBD1 (6 bases). Trimming pared 5 bases from V and 1 base from J, leaving 14 bases between. Per the germline V gene, CDR1 is GTSNPN and CDR2 is SVGIG (reference sequence). The CDR3 is made up of 14 amino acids. As DNA, the CDR3 is TGTGCCTGGTCCAACGGACAGCCGAACACTGAAGCTTTCTTT. It yields the protein CAWSNGQPNTEAFF.

This chain links TRBV28 with TRBJ1-1; D perhaps matches TRBD1 (6 bases). This CDR3 has 16 amino acids. V shed 9 bases and J shed 1 base, with 21 bases lying between them. Germline-derived CDR1 and CDR2 are MDHEN and SYDVKM. CDR3 in amino acids: CASDPGHLMKNTEAFF. CDR3 in DNA: TGTGCCAGTGACCCGGGACACCTGATGAAGAACACTGAAGCTTTCTTT.

The chain joins TRBV6-1 to TRBJ2-1; 10 bases agree with TRBD1. Looked up from germline, CDR1 is MNHNS and CDR2 is SASEGT. V shed 10 bases and J 6 bases; nucleotides not matched to a gene: 9. The CDR3 sequence is 14 residues long. The CDR3 DNA reads as TGTGCCACTACCCCGGGACAGGGGTCCAATGAGCAGTTCTTC. Translating it yields CATTPGQGSNEQFF.

This chain connects TRBV5-1 to TRBJ2-2; D gene uncertain. Germline CDR1 reads SGHRS; CDR2 reads YFSETQ. CDR3 length equals 13 residues. Deletions cut 6 bases from V and 7 bases from J, with 13 bases between. Here the CDR3 reads CASNYFGGGELFF. DNA of the CDR3: TGCGCCAGCAATTATTTCGGTGGCGGGGAGCTGTTTTTT.

A single count supports this clonotype. The CDR3 region is CASSYEGPTSPLHF. In DNA, the CDR3 is TGTGCCAGCAGTTATGAGGGACCGACTTCACCCCTCCACTTT. This chain uses TRBV12-3 or TRBV12-4 with TRBJ1-6; a possible D gene is TRBD1 (5 bases). Trimming removed 4 bases from V and 9 bases from J, with 13 bases in between. There are 14 residues in the CDR3.

V is TRBV20-1 and J is TRBJ2-7, with 8 bases matching TRBD1. The J segment lost 1 base and the V segment lost 0 bases, leaving 8 bases of the junction unmatched. This CDR3 contains 16 residues. CDR1 and CDR2 from the germline V gene are DFQATT and SNEGSKA (reference sequence). The CDR3 is CSARDRRTGMSYEQYF. The CDR3 DNA sequence: TGCAGTGCTAGAGATCGTCGGACAGGGATGTCCTACGAGCAGTACTTC.

This clonotype was counted between two and nine times. A much more abundant neighbour one base away suggests this may be a read error. The genes are TRBV5-5 and TRBJ2-5, with D possibly TRBD1 on 6 matching bases. The CDR3 is 13 residues long. Germline V gives CDR1 SGHKS, CDR2 YYEKEE (reference sequence). Trimming shortened V by 2 bases and J by 3 bases, and 8 bases separated the two germline ends. The chain's CDR3 is CASSFWTEETQYF. The CDR3 bases are TGTGCCAGCAGCTTCTGGACAGAAGAGACCCAGTACTTC.

The V gene is TRBV7-9, the J gene TRBJ1-6; D is ambiguous. CDR3 length: 12 residues. The V gene's germline CDR1 is SEHNR and CDR2 FQNEAQ (reference sequence). V was trimmed by 1 base and J by 12 bases, leaving 7 bases between them. Written as DNA, the CDR3 is TGTGCCAGCAGCTTAGATTCGAAACCCCTCCACTTT. It specifies CASSLDSKPLHF.

This chain uses TRBV7-2 with TRBJ2-3; a possible D gene is TRBD1 (6 bases). With 6 bases removed from V and 10 bases from J, the gap between germline ends came to 14 bases. CDR3 length: 12 amino acids. From germline, CDR1 is SGHTA and CDR2 FQGNSA. The CDR3 DNA reads TGTGCCAGCAGTTCACAGGGCGGTCCGCAGTATTTT. It specifies CASSSQGGPQYF. Complete variable domain (other parts from reference TRBV7-2 and TRBJ2-3): GAGVSQSPSNKVTEKGKDVELRCDPISGHTALYWYRQSLGQGLEFLIYFQGNSAPDKSGLPSDRFSAERTGGSVSTLTIQRTQQEDSAVYLCASSSQGGPQYFGPGTRLTVL.

This sequence joins TRBV6-2 or TRBV6-3 and TRBJ1-1; TRBD1 is a possible D gene (5 bases). This CDR3 spans 16 amino acids. The germline V gene encodes CDR1 MNHEY and CDR2 SVGEGT. Trimming pared 6 bases from V and 1 base from J, leaving 18 bases between. Written as DNA, the CDR3 is TGTGCCAGCAGACAATCCCTTGGGGGGGAGAACACTGAAGCTTTCTTT. This codes for CASRQSLGGENTEAFF.

The V gene is TRBV7-3, the J gene TRBJ1-1; D gene unclear. Between the trimmed V and J ends, which lost 0 bases and 6 bases, there was a span of 8 bases. This CDR3 contains 13 residues. Per germline, CDR1 SGHTA and CDR2 FQGTGA. DNA for the CDR3: TGTGCCAGCAGCTTAACCGGGGTCGCTGAAGCTTTCTTT. Amino acid sequence: CASSLTGVAEAFF.

The chain joins TRBV25-1 to TRBJ2-3, with 8 bases lining up with TRBD1. With V trimmed by 4 bases and J by 6 bases, 9 bases remained unmatched. This CDR3 spans 15 amino acids. The germline V gene encodes CDR1 MGHDK and CDR2 SYGVNS. CDR3 DNA: TGTGCCAGCAGTGGTCGATCAGGGGGCTTCGATACGCAGTATTTT. It codes for CASSGRSGGFDTQYF.

This clonotype has more than one count but fewer than ten. The chain couples TRBV6-1 to TRBJ2-3; 9 bases match TRBD1. The trim removed 4 bases at V and 4 bases at J, leaving 9 bases unmatched. Germline CDR1 MNHNS, CDR2 SASEGT. The CDR3 is 16 residues long. For the CDR3, the DNA is TGTGCCAGCAGTGTCACCGGGACAGGGTACTCAGATACGCAGTATTTT. Translated: CASSVTGTGYSDTQYF.

V and J are TRBV5-4 and TRBJ2-1; 7 positions match TRBD2. The CDR3 covers 16 residues. V trimming: 4 bases; J trimming: 6 bases; junction bases outside the gene matches: 13. Germline lookup yields CDR1 SGHNT and CDR2 YYREEE (reference sequence). The CDR3 nucleotides are TGTGCCAGCAGCGCAAGTAGCGGGTTAACTTCCAATGAGCAGTTCTTC. As protein: CASSASSGLTSNEQFF.